This TCR beta chain is from a study of response to subunit inactivated influenza vaccine. General observations from the study: Authors suggested each seasonal flu vaccination may recruit only limited numbers of new T cells.

There are many counts of this clonotype. Antigen unknown. TCRdb fed the RT-PCR reads into MiXCR, producing one record per CDR3 protein. Of around 320,000 distinct CDR3 sequences in the sample, roughly 22% are singletons; the top ten hold 10%. The TCR comes from a man aged 50 to 75 who received an inactivated influenza vaccine. Sequencing was performed on PBMCs from blood, taken approximately 20 months after vaccination.

For the CDR3, the DNA is TGCGCCAGCAGCTCGGGACAGACAGCTAACTATGGCTACACCTTC. Translating gives CASSSGQTANYGYTF. This chain uses TRBV5-1 with TRBJ1-2, with TRBD1 matching 7 bases. This CDR3 spans 15 amino acids. Germline assignment: CDR1 SGHRS and CDR2 YFSETQ. The V gene end was trimmed by 3 bases and the J gene end by 0 bases; junction bases not matched to a gene: 5. The full variable domain, its missing parts supplied by reference TRBV5-1 and TRBJ1-2, is KAGVTQTPRYLIKTRGQQVTLSCSPISGHRSVSWYQQTPGQGLQFLFEYFSETQRNKGNFPGRFSGRQFSNSRSEMNVSTLELGDSALYLCASSSGQTANYGYTFGSGTRLTVV.